The sequence of this T cell receptor beta chain was determined in a study of blood T cell repertoires in COVID-19. Study background: Whether acute or convalescent, the COVID-19 samples came from the United States, Italy and Spain.

In germline, CDR1 is KGHDR, CDR2 SFDVKD. V lost 0 bases to trimming and J lost 4 bases, with 5 bases between them. The CDR3 is 13 amino acids. In the source study's methods: Quantification of nucleated cells was approximated via reference gene primer amplification. The protocol was immunoSEQ multiplex PCR, while the TCRdb copy is restricted to in-frame clones and leaves out a portion. The V and J calls and clone size are taken from that table; D and trimming were inferred from the DNA. The table has 110,000 or so clones, 85% to 90% seen once. Sequenced sample: peripheral blood. This TCR derives from a man in his sixties or seventies with active or convalescent COVID-19. V and J are TRBV24-1 and TRBJ2-5; D is perhaps TRBD1 (5 bases). The CDR3 DNA sequence: TGTGCCACCAGTGATTTGAGGGGAGAGACCCAGTACTTC. This encodes CATSDLRGETQYF.